This is a list of T cell receptor beta chains from one sample in a study of blood T cell repertoires in COVID-19. Clones were sequenced by immunoSEQ multiplex PCR, and TCRdb holds only the in-frame ones, with some missing. The sample records 95,000 to 110,000 clones, roughly 85% being singletons. The sequencing input was peripheral blood. The receptor source for this set is a man aged 45 to 65 in a cohort sampled during active COVID-19. CDR3s include the opening cysteine and the closing phenylalanine or tryptophan. A D gene is named only where the DNA matches it firmly. Clone size is stated in some rows and not others, as once, few, many or a class when expanded.

D	V	J	size	CDR3	DNA
TRBD1	TRBV6-5	TRBJ1-2	NA	CASSYDRGAYGYTF	TGTGCCAGCAGTTACGACAGGGGGGCATATGGCTACACCTTC
TRBD1	TRBV29-1	TRBJ1-1	NA	CSGRGQLNTEAFF	TGCAGCGGGAGGGGACAGTTGAACACTGAAGCTTTCTTT
NA	TRBV24-1	TRBJ2-3	NA	CATSFGKAYRDTQYF	TGTGCCACCAGTTTCGGCAAAGCGTATCGTGATACGCAGTATTTT
TRBD2	TRBV5-1	TRBJ2-2	NA	CASSPRGGPLNTGELFF	TGCGCCAGCAGTCCCCGGGGGGGTCCCCTGAACACCGGGGAGCTGTTTTTT
NA	TRBV24-1	TRBJ2-1	NA	CATGGVGYNEQFF	TGTGCCACAGGAGGGGTTGGCTACAATGAGCAGTTCTTC
NA	TRBV2	TRBJ1-2	NA	CASSGRRGGQDEPKLITSYTF	TGTGCCAGCAGTGGTAGAAGAGGAGGCCAGGACGAACCGAAACTTATTACTAGCTACACCTTC
TRBD2	TRBV11-2	TRBJ2-7	NA	CASSLWRGGSEQYF	TGTGCCAGCAGCTTATGGCGGGGGGGCAGTGAGCAGTACTTC
NA	TRBV18	TRBJ2-6	NA	CASSPPNTGKGSGANVLTF	TGTGCCAGCTCACCACCGAACACAGGGAAGGGCTCTGGGGCCAACGTCCTGACTTTC
NA	TRBV7-9	TRBJ2-1	NA	CASSLAAKYNEQFF	TGTGCCAGCAGCTTAGCAGCCAAATACAATGAGCAGTTCTTC
NA	TRBV14	TRBJ1-2	NA	CASSQDLYYGYTF	TGTGCCAGCAGCCAAGATCTTTACTATGGCTACACCTTC
NA	TRBV29-1	TRBJ2-5	NA	CSVLPVVEETQYF	TGCAGCGTTCTGCCAGTCGTGGAGGAGACCCAGTACTTC
TRBD1	TRBV28	TRBJ1-2	NA	CASSAGQGIYGYTF	TGTGCCAGCAGTGCAGGACAGGGAATATATGGCTACACCTTC
TRBD2	TRBV11-3	TRBJ2-2	few	CASSQGLAGGSYTGELFF	TGTGCCAGCAGCCAGGGACTAGCGGGGGGATCGTACACCGGGGAGCTGTTTTTT
NA	TRBV12-3/TRBV12-4	TRBJ2-5	NA	CASTLLGQETQYF	TGTGCCAGCACCTTACTCGGCCAAGAGACCCAGTACTTC
TRBD2	TRBV27	TRBJ2-4	NA	CASSSRLAGDVKNIQYF	TGTGCCAGCAGCTCCCGACTAGCGGGGGATGTCAAAAACATTCAGTACTTC
TRBD1	TRBV3-1/TRBV3-2	TRBJ1-3	NA	CASSQGQGGRLYF	TGTGCCAGCAGCCAAGGACAGGGCGGTCGGCTATATTTT
NA	TRBV18	TRBJ2-5	NA	CASSESGASGETQYF	TGTGCCAGCTCCGAGAGTGGGGCGTCGGGCGAGACCCAGTACTTC
NA	TRBV6-5	TRBJ1-1	few	CASSPDDTTNTEAFF	TGTGCCAGCAGTCCTGACGACACAACGAACACTGAAGCTTTCTTT
NA	TRBV19	TRBJ2-3	NA	CASSIESGLSTDTQYF	TGTGCCAGTAGTATAGAGAGCGGGCTCAGCACAGATACGCAGTATTTT
TRBD2	TRBV5-4	TRBJ2-3	NA	CASSRRDLKRGSTDTQYF	TGTGCCAGCAGCCGGCGAGACCTTAAGCGGGGAAGCACAGATACGCAGTATTTT
NA	TRBV5-1	TRBJ2-5	once	CASSLWQQETQYF	TGCGCCAGCAGCTTGTGGCAGCAAGAGACCCAGTACTTC
TRBD2	TRBV2	TRBJ2-5	NA	CASRAGLYQETQYF	TGTGCCAGTAGAGCGGGACTTTACCAAGAGACCCAGTACTTC
TRBD1	TRBV4-1	TRBJ1-2	NA	CASSQTGGKSYGYTF	TGCGCCAGCAGCCAAACAGGGGGCAAGAGCTATGGCTACACCTTC
NA	TRBV2	TRBJ2-3	NA	CASQPSPSTDTQYF	TGTGCCAGCCAACCTAGTCCGAGCACAGATACGCAGTATTTT
NA	TRBV19	TRBJ2-4	NA	CASSIDPGTPTSAKNIQYF	TGTGCCAGTAGTATCGACCCCGGGACTCCCACTTCGGCCAAAAACATTCAGTACTTC
TRBD1	TRBV13	TRBJ2-7	NA	CASSYRQGAYEQYF	TGTGCCAGCAGCTACCGACAGGGGGCCTACGAGCAGTACTTC
NA	TRBV4-1	TRBJ1-2	NA	CASSTGQMGYTF	TGCGCCAGCAGCACTGGACAGATGGGCTACACCTTC
NA	TRBV29-1	TRBJ2-5	once	CSVRGGTLIAETQYF	TGCAGCGTCCGGGGAGGGACACTCATCGCTGAGACCCAGTACTTC
TRBD1	TRBV5-4	TRBJ1-2	NA	CASRQDRVYGYTF	TGTGCCAGCAGACAGGACAGGGTATATGGCTACACCTTC
NA	TRBV11-2	TRBJ2-5	NA	CASRETRAGETQYF	TGTGCCAGCAGAGAGACTAGGGCGGGGGAGACCCAGTACTTC
TRBD1	TRBV2	TRBJ2-5	NA	CASNRDRQETQYF	TGTGCCAGCAATAGGGACAGACAAGAGACCCAGTACTTC
TRBD2	TRBV24-1	TRBJ2-4	NA	CATIPPGGLWRNIQYF	TGTGCCACCATACCACCGGGGGGTTTGTGGAGAAACATTCAGTACTTC
TRBD1	TRBV4-1	TRBJ1-5	NA	CASSPGQGNQPQHF	TGCGCCAGCAGCCCTGGACAGGGGAACCAGCCCCAGCATTTT
NA	TRBV21-1	TRBJ1-6	NA	CASSKSGIARQTGSSPLHF	TGTGCCAGCAGCAAAAGTGGGATTGCTCGGCAGACCGGGAGTTCACCCCTCCACTTT
TRBD1	TRBV15	TRBJ2-2	NA	CATSRGRGSTGELFF	TGTGCCACCAGCAGAGGCAGGGGGAGCACCGGGGAGCTGTTTTTT
NA	TRBV2	TRBJ2-3	NA	CASSGQSTDTQYF	TGTGCCAGCAGTGGACAAAGCACAGATACGCAGTATTTT
NA	TRBV5-1	TRBJ2-5	once	CASSLAGQRETQYF	TGCGCCAGCAGCTTGGCTGGACAGAGAGAGACCCAGTACTTC
NA	TRBV20-1	TRBJ2-5	NA	CSASSARGQETQYF	TGCAGTGCTAGTTCGGCCAGGGGACAAGAGACCCAGTACTTC
TRBD1	TRBV3-1/TRBV3-2	TRBJ2-1	NA	CASSNRGAYNEQFF	TGTGCCAGCAGCAACAGGGGCGCCTACAATGAGCAGTTCTTC
TRBD1	TRBV2	TRBJ2-3	NA	CATGQQSTDTQYF	TGTGCCACGGGACAGCAGAGCACAGATACGCAGTATTTT